This record covers a single T cell receptor (beta chain). This sample is part of a study of PD-L1 blockade in urothelial cancer. The time point is: pretreatment peripheral blood. V shed 4 bases and J shed 3 bases, with 18 bases lying between them. The CDR3 length is 16 residues. CDR1 is SGHNT, CDR2 YYREEE, per germline (reference sequence). Sequencing used immunoSEQ multiplex PCR; TCRdb keeps in-frame clones, though not all of them. The table lists 75,000 to 95,000 clones, around four fifths of them singletons, with less than 8.5% in the top ten. The chain couples TRBV5-4 to TRBJ2-3; D is perhaps TRBD2 (6 bases). The sequence was obtained from a man in his forties with urothelial cancer. The sample in question was PBMCs, obtained around atezolizumab (anti-PD-L1) treatment. The CDR3 DNA sequence: TGTGCCAGCAGCCCTGCTAGGGATAGCGGTACAGATACGCAGTATTTT. It specifies CASSPARDSGTDTQYF.